This T cell receptor beta chain was captured by sequencing in a study of Ad26.COV2.S vaccination and SARS-CoV-2 variants. Turning to the study itself: A COV1001 Ad26.COV2.S trial-arm participant provided the sample. Ad26.COV2.S given intramuscularly, once or twice 56 days apart. Study-level results: Marked by substantial breadth, spike-specific CD8+ and CD4+ T cell responses were reportedly seen after vaccination.

V trimming: 3 bases; J trimming: 2 bases; junction bases outside the gene matches: 3. Germline-derived CDR1 and CDR2 are MNHEY and SMNVEV (reference sequence). The CDR3 has 15 residues. Documented treatment: about 20 received Ad26.COV2.S at low or high dose, single or two shots; about 5 received placebo; per-sample allocation not given. Each sample was drawn 63 days after the first injection (of vaccine or placebo). Recruitment in Boston yielded a donor of adult age, 18-55 years. This clone is a singleton in its sample. Its antigen is currently unknown. Using immunoSEQ multiplex PCR, the repertoire was profiled, and TCRdb retains in-frame clones only, with some absent. The sample carries roughly 300,000 clones, 75% to 90% recorded once.

This chain connects TRBV27 to TRBJ2-2; 7 nucleotides line up with TRBD2. This sample comprised peripheral blood, obtained in a trial of Ad26.COV2.S vaccine versus placebo. This clonotype was sampled from a person aged 18-65 years who received the Ad26.COV2.S COVID-19 vaccine or a placebo. The CDR3 DNA reads TGTGCCAGCAGTTTGAGCGGGGTCAACACCGGGGAGCTGTTTTTT. Amino acid sequence: CASSLSGVNTGELFF.